These 31 T cell receptor beta chains were sequenced from one sample in a study of Ad26.COV2.S vaccination and SARS-CoV-2 variants. TCRdb's table, derived via immunoSEQ multiplex PCR, lists solely in-frame clones and lacks some. The table records approximately 400,000 clones, about 91% of them present only once. Sequenced here: peripheral blood, sampled after recovery from COVID-19. The receptors shown here come from a human donor who had recovered from COVID-19.

The chain has TRBV27 and TRBJ1-2; TRBD1 aligns across 7 bases. The CDR3 loop spans 13 amino acids. The V segment lost 2 bases and the J segment 4 bases; nucleotides outside the gene matches: 1. The V gene's germline CDR1 is MNHEY and CDR2 SMNVEV (reference sequence). CDR3 in DNA: TGTGCCAGCAGTTTAGGACAGGCCTATGGCTACACCTTC. It is translated as CASSLGQAYGYTF.

The chain employs TRBV6-4 and TRBJ1-3; possible D gene TRBD1, 6 bases. This CDR3 spans 14 amino acids. V shed 7 bases and J shed 7 bases, with 17 bases lying between them. Per the germline V gene, CDR1 is MRHNA and CDR2 is SNTAGT. For the CDR3, the DNA is TGTGCCAGCACTACTACCTCGGGGGCGAACACCATATATTTT. It encodes CASTTTSGANTIYF.

The CDR3 DNA sequence: TGTGCCAGCAGCCCGGGACAGGAGTTTAAACTGTTTTTT. It specifies CASSPGQEFKLFF. This chain connects TRBV7-2 to TRBJ1-4, with 8 bases aligning to TRBD1. This CDR3 region has 13 residues. The V segment lost 5 bases and the J segment 11 bases; nucleotides outside the gene matches: 7. CDR1 is SGHTA, CDR2 FQGNSA, per germline.

The V and J genes are TRBV9 and TRBJ1-3; TRBD1 matches at 7 bases. CDR1 is SGDLS, CDR2 YYNGEE, per germline. This CDR3 region has 16 residues. Trimming cost V 4 bases and J 1 base; bases outside gene matches: 8. CDR3 DNA sequence: TGTGCCAGCAGCATCTCGACAGGGTTTTCTGGAAACACCATATATTTT. This encodes CASSISTGFSGNTIYF.

The rearrangement links TRBV9 to TRBJ1-3; D gene ambiguous. V was trimmed by 2 bases and J by 0 bases, leaving 12 bases between them. The germline CDR1 and CDR2 sequences are SGDLS and YYNGEE. The CDR3 runs to 16 residues. CDR3 DNA: TGTGCCAGCAGCGTGGACGTTAACTTCTCTGGAAACACCATATATTTT. This encodes CASSVDVNFSGNTIYF.

This clone showed up just once. The genes are TRBV5-4 and TRBJ2-3; 10 nucleotides agree with TRBD2. The V gene's germline CDR1 is SGHNT and CDR2 YYREEE (reference sequence). After removal of 4 bases from V and 1 base from J, the junction contained 9 bases not matched to a gene. The CDR3 covers 17 residues. This chain's CDR3 is CASSLRGLAGGTDTQYF. The CDR3 coding sequence is TGTGCCAGCAGCCTAAGGGGTCTAGCGGGGGGCACAGATACGCAGTATTTT.

The genes are TRBV7-2 and TRBJ2-4, with 7 bases fitting TRBD2. V gave up 4 bases and J gave up 1 base; unmatched junction bases: 4. This CDR3 region has 15 residues. Germline CDR1 is SGHTA and CDR2 is FQGNSA. CDR3 coding DNA: TGTGCCAGCAGCTCCCGACTAGCCGCCAAAAACATTCAGTACTTC. Translating gives CASSSRLAAKNIQYF.

This chain links TRBV4-1 with TRBJ2-2, with D unresolved. Germline CDR1 and CDR2: MGHRA and YSYEKL. V was pared by 1 base and J by 4 bases, with 4 bases between. This CDR3 comprises 13 residues. CDR3 in DNA: TGCGCCAGCAGCCAAGTGGGCACCGGGGAGCTGTTTTTT. Amino acid sequence: CASSQVGTGELFF.

V is TRBV2 and J is TRBJ1-1; D not certain. Germline CDR1 is SNHLY and CDR2 is FYNNEI. There are 14 residues in the CDR3. V lost 4 bases and J 0 bases, leaving 9 bases between the germline ends. CDR3 loop: CASSAVSVNTEAFF. CDR3 nucleotides: TGTGCCAGCAGTGCGGTCAGCGTGAACACTGAAGCTTTCTTT.

V and J are TRBV10-3 and TRBJ2-1; 9 bases map to TRBD2. CDR3 length equals 15 residues. Looked up from germline, CDR1 is ENHRY and CDR2 is SYGVKD. V trimming: 8 bases; J trimming: 4 bases; junction bases outside the gene matches: 9. The CDR3 sequence: CAILGAGGHYNEQFF. In nucleotides, the CDR3 is TGTGCCATCTTGGGAGCGGGGGGACATTACAATGAGCAGTTCTTC.

V gene TRBV7-3 combines with J gene TRBJ2-7; D perhaps matches TRBD1 (5 bases). The germline V and J ends were trimmed by 6 bases and 5 bases, with 11 bases remaining between them. Germline V gene lookup returns CDR1 SGHTA and CDR2 FQGTGA. This CDR3 is 12 amino acids long. CDR3 in amino acids: CASRLARDEQYF. CDR3 nucleotides: TGTGCCAGCAGGTTGGCCAGGGACGAGCAGTACTTC.

The chain recombines TRBV7-9 with TRBJ2-2; 11 bases are a match to TRBD2. The germline V gene has CDR1 SEHNR and CDR2 FQNEAQ (reference sequence). The CDR3 is 16 amino acids. Trimming at V came to 5 bases and at J to 1 base, leaving 3 bases not matched to a gene. Here the CDR3 reads CASSRGLAGNTGELFF. In DNA form, the CDR3 reads TGTGCCAGCAGCCGAGGACTAGCGGGGAACACCGGGGAGCTGTTTTTT. Based on the CDR3 plus reference TRBV7-9 and TRBJ2-2, the full variable domain is DTGVSQNPRHKITKRGQNVTFRCDPISEHNRLYWYRQTLGQGPEFLTYFQNEAQLEKSRLLSDRFSAERPKGSFSTLEIQRTEQGDSAMYLCASSRGLAGNTGELFFGEGSRLTVL.

V usage is TRBV19 and J usage is TRBJ1-4; D gene uncertain. Looked up from germline, CDR1 is LNHDA and CDR2 is SQIVND (reference sequence). The V and J ends lost 3 bases and 7 bases respectively, with 9 bases between them. The CDR3 contains 13 residues. The DNA of the CDR3 is TGTGCCAGTAGTATGGGTGGGATTGAAAAACTGTTTTTT. As protein: CASSMGGIEKLFF.

This chain uses TRBV7-3 with TRBJ1-2; D might be TRBD1 (6 bases). Germline CDR1 SGHTA, CDR2 FQGTGA. The V end was cut by 5 bases, the J end by 8 bases, with 18 bases between. The CDR3 is made up of 14 amino acids. The CDR3 DNA reads as TGTGCCAGCAGCCGGGGGGCCGGGGTTGGCGGCTACACCTTC. Its translation is CASSRGAGVGGYTF.

This clone was found once. The chain combines TRBV11-2 with TRBJ2-7; 7 bases are shared with TRBD1. CDR1 and CDR2 from the germline V gene are SGHAT and FQNNGV. The CDR3 sequence is 14 residues long. V lost 5 bases to trimming and J lost 5 bases; unmatched junction nucleotides: 9. The CDR3 spells CASSANRGPHEQYF. In DNA form, the CDR3 reads TGTGCCAGCAGCGCGAACAGGGGACCCCACGAGCAGTACTTC.

This clone was counted a few times. The chain has TRBV7-9 and TRBJ1-5; 9 nucleotides line up with TRBD1. The germline gives CDR1 SEHNR, CDR2 FQNEAQ (reference sequence). Germline trimming cut 5 bases from V and 3 bases from J; bases unmatched to any gene: 17. The CDR3 has 19 residues. CDR3 in amino acids: CASSRGTGQLALNNQPQHF. The CDR3 nucleotides read TGTGCCAGCAGCCGAGGGACAGGGCAACTTGCTCTTAACAATCAGCCCCAGCATTTT.

The rearrangement links TRBV29-1 to TRBJ2-1; D is ambiguous. The germline V gene encodes CDR1 SQVTM and CDR2 ANQGSEA. There are 13 residues in the CDR3. Trimming cost V 3 bases and J 5 bases, with 11 bases left between them. CDR3 DNA: TGCAGCGTTGATCGTCCCAGTAACAATGAGCAGTTCTTC. It yields the protein CSVDRPSNNEQFF.

The chain combines TRBV27 with TRBJ1-4, with TRBD1 as a possible D gene (5 bases). Deletions cut 3 bases from V and 9 bases from J, with 8 bases between. The germline gives CDR1 MNHEY, CDR2 SMNVEV (reference sequence). CDR3 length: 12 residues. The CDR3 loop is CASSFQGQKLFF. The CDR3 nucleotides are TGTGCCAGCAGTTTCCAGGGTCAAAAACTGTTTTTT.

The rearrangement links TRBV28 to TRBJ2-7; D possibly matches TRBD1 or TRBD2 (6 bases each). The CDR3 is 13 amino acids. The V and J ends lost 4 bases and 4 bases respectively, with 11 bases between them. Germline V CDR1 and CDR2: MDHEN, SYDVKM. CDR3 DNA: TGTGCCAGCAGTTGGGGGGCTTCTTACGAGCAGTACTTC. It codes for CASSWGASYEQYF.

This chain connects TRBV6-5 to TRBJ2-7; tentatively, D is TRBD1 or TRBD2 (6 bases each). The CDR3 consists of 15 residues. The ends were cut back, 7 bases at V and 1 base at J, with 17 bases in the middle. Germline V gene sequence: CDR1 MNHEY, CDR2 SVGAGI. In nucleotides, the CDR3 is TGTGCCAGCATACCCCGGAGGGACATGTCCTACGAGCAGTACTTC. This codes for CASIPRRDMSYEQYF.

V and J are TRBV3-1 (or the pseudogene TRBV3-2) and TRBJ1-1; D is unclear. Between the trimmed V and J ends, which lost 4 bases and 6 bases, there was a span of 9 bases. This CDR3 contains 12 residues. The germline V gene encodes CDR1 LGHDT and CDR2 YNNKEL (reference sequence). The CDR3, as DNA: TGTGCCAGCAGCCGTGGTCACCCTGAAGCTTTCTTT. This encodes CASSRGHPEAFF.

The V gene is TRBV10-3, the J gene TRBJ1-1, with no clear D. Germline CDR1 ENHRY, CDR2 SYGVKD. The CDR3 contains 17 residues. Trimming removed 3 bases at V and 0 bases at J, with 17 bases between. In nucleotides, the CDR3 is TGTGCCATCAGTGAAAGGTTAGGTAGCAGCATGAACACTGAAGCTTTCTTT. It codes for CAISERLGSSMNTEAFF.

The chain carries TRBV5-4 and TRBJ2-4; 12 positions match TRBD2. From germline, CDR1 is SGHNT and CDR2 YYREEE (reference sequence). The ends lost 1 base at V and 6 bases at J; junction bases unmatched: 8. The CDR3 has 17 residues. CDR3: CASSLLSSGGEGNIQYF. As DNA, the CDR3 is TGTGCCAGCAGCTTGTTGTCTAGCGGGGGGGAGGGAAACATTCAGTACTTC. Full variable domain (rest looked up from reference TRBV5-4 and TRBJ2-4): ETGVTQSPTHLIKTRGQQVTLRCSSQSGHNTVSWYQQALGQGPQFIFQYYREEENGRGNFPPRFSGLQFPNYSSELNVNALELDDSALYLCASSLLSSGGEGNIQYFGAGTRLSVL.

V gene TRBV21-1 combines with J gene TRBJ2-6. TRBV21-1 is flagged as a pseudogene. This CDR3 comprises 16 residues. The CDR3 nucleotides are TGTGCCAGCACTACGATAGGAAGCTCTGGGGCCAACGTCCTGACTTTC. Translated: CASTTIGSSGANVLTF.

The table lists this clone with a count of one. V usage is TRBV11-3 and J usage is TRBJ2-7, with 10 bases lining up with TRBD2. The CDR3 contains 15 residues. With 5 bases clipped from V and 5 bases from J, the junction kept 9 bases outside the gene matches. Germline CDR1 is SGHNT and CDR2 is YENEEA. The CDR3 DNA reads TGTGCCAGCAGCCTCTCTAGCGGGGGCGTTGACGAGCAGTACTTC. Its translation is CASSLSSGGVDEQYF.

This CDR3 reads CASSLVADSLFNEKLFF. CDR3 coding DNA: TGTGCCAGCAGCTTAGTGGCGGACAGTCTATTTAATGAAAAACTGTTTTTT. V is TRBV7-6 and J is TRBJ1-4; maybe TRBD1 (6 bases). V lost 1 base to trimming and J lost 4 bases, with 16 bases between them. The germline V gene has CDR1 SGHVS and CDR2 FNYEAQ. The CDR3 totals 17 residues. The full variable domain, in which reference TRBV7-6 and TRBJ1-4 provide the parts outside the CDR3, is GAGVSQSPRYKVTKRGQDVALRCDPISGHVSLYWYRQALGQGPEFLTYFNYEAQQDKSGLPNDRFSAERPEGSISTLTIQRTEQRDSAMYRCASSLVADSLFNEKLFFGSGTQLSVL.

The chain uses TRBV20-1 and TRBJ2-1, with D hard to call. V was cut by 3 bases and J by 7 bases, with 13 bases left in between. Germline V lookup: CDR1 DFQATT, CDR2 SNEGSKA (reference sequence). CDR3 length equals 13 residues. The chain's CDR3 is CSASPAALNEQFF. The CDR3 DNA follows: TGCAGTGCTAGTCCGGCAGCATTAAATGAGCAGTTCTTC.

The rearrangement joins TRBV11-2 to TRBJ2-2, with D perhaps TRBD1 (5 bases). Germline CDR1 reads SGHAT; CDR2 reads FQNNGV. This CDR3 spans 14 amino acids. The V end was cut by 6 bases, the J end by 6 bases, with 14 bases between. The CDR3 here is CASSDSRVAGELFF. CDR3 sequence (DNA): TGTGCCAGCAGTGACTCCAGGGTCGCCGGGGAGCTGTTTTTT.

This chain joins TRBV27 and TRBJ2-2, with TRBD1 identical over 7 bases. Per germline, CDR1 MNHEY and CDR2 SMNVEV (reference sequence). The CDR3 is 14 amino acids. J gave up 6 bases and V 5 bases, and 6 bases lay outside the gene matches. In DNA, the CDR3 is TGTGCCAGCAGTGAGAGGGGGCGGCCCGGGGAGCTGTTTTTT. This gives the protein CASSERGRPGELFF.

J is TRBJ1-1 and V is TRBV4-1, with D tentatively TRBD1 (5 bases). CDR3 size: 15 residues. Between the trimmed V and J ends, which lost 1 base and 1 base, there was a span of 10 bases. The germline CDR1 and CDR2 sequences are MGHRA and YSYEKL. DNA for the CDR3: TGCGCCAGCAGCCAAGCGAACACAGGGAACACTGAAGCTTTCTTT. This codes for CASSQANTGNTEAFF.

The CDR3 reads CASSSGQRYTEAFF. The CDR3 DNA reads as TGTGCCAGCAGTTCAGGACAGCGGTACACTGAAGCTTTCTTT. V is TRBV7-9 and J is TRBJ1-1; tentatively, D is TRBD1 (6 bases). V lost 6 bases, J lost 3 bases, and 14 bases lay in between. Germline V gene sequence: CDR1 SEHNR, CDR2 FQNEAQ (reference sequence). The CDR3 totals 14 residues.